The clone carrying this TCR beta chain was counted only a few times. The entry originates in a study of CD8+ T cells in alopecia areata. In germline, CDR1 is SGDLS, CDR2 YYNGEE. J gave up 5 bases and V 1 base, and 2 bases lay outside the gene matches. This CDR3 has 13 residues. Extracted RNA was reverse transcribed into cDNA, the sequencing template. Generated by immunoSEQ multiplex PCR, the TCRdb table keeps only in-frame clones and is missing some. Of hundreds of thousands of clones in the sample, 50% to 60% were seen once. Sequenced material: CD4+ T cells sorted from blood, taken at week 0. The sequence came from a human donor with alopecia areata. V and J are TRBV9 and TRBJ1-1, with 7 bases fitting TRBD1. CDR3 loop: CASSVRGQTEAFF. CDR3 sequence (DNA): TGTGCCAGCAGCGTAAGGGGGCAAACTGAAGCTTTCTTT.